Below are 29 T cell receptor beta chains sequenced from a single sample in a study of vaccination and CD4 T cells after COVID-19. At the Johns Hopkins FTIC core, DNA taken from cultured CD4+ T cells was sequenced by way of the Oncomine TCR Beta short-read assay. TCRdb used MiXCR to reprocess the PCR reads, holding one entry per CDR3 protein. In the table there are 15,000 to 20,000 distinct CDR3 sequences, 45% to 50% of which are singletons. Which antigens these TCRs recognize remains unknown. Treatment defined: approximately 10-day PBMC culture with coronavirus spike peptide pools or control peptides (ViraFEST assay). Sequencing used CD4+ T cells from blood, cultured in vitro. The receptors come from a human donor who had recovered from COVID-19.

The chain joins TRBV5-1 to TRBJ1-1, with D unclear. This CDR3 has 15 amino acids. CDR1 SGHRS and CDR2 YFSETQ come from the germline V gene. Trimming took off 4 bases at V and 1 base at J, with 14 bases between the two ends. The CDR3 coding sequence is TGCGCCAGCAGCCGACGGGAAACAGAGAACACTGAAGCTTTCTTT. Its protein is CASSRRETENTEAFF. Variable domain in full (rest from reference TRBV5-1 and TRBJ1-1): KAGVTQTPRYLIKTRGQQVTLSCSPISGHRSVSWYQQTPGQGLQFLFEYFSETQRNKGNFPGRFSGRQFSNSRSEMNVSTLELGDSALYLCASSRRETENTEAFFGQGTRLTVV.

In its sample, this clonotype was seen a few times. The V and J genes are TRBV30 and TRBJ1-5, with TRBD1 as a possible D gene (5 bases). This CDR3 is 16 amino acids long. CDR1 GTSNPN and CDR2 SVGIG come from the germline V gene (reference sequence). Trimming removed 3 bases from V and 0 bases from J, with 15 bases in between. CDR3 bases: TGTGCCTGGAGCACCCCAGGGCGCCCTAGCAATCAGCCCCAGCATTTT. It specifies CAWSTPGRPSNQPQHF.

This rearrangement joins TRBV7-2 to TRBJ2-7; D gene uncertain. Germline assignment: CDR1 SGHTA and CDR2 FQGNSA. The CDR3 totals 14 residues. With 5 bases removed from V and 7 bases from J, the gap between germline ends came to 18 bases. CDR3 bases: TGTGCCAGCAGCCACCGGATCAAGGGCCGGGAGCAGTACTTC. This sequence encodes CASSHRIKGREQYF. The entire variable domain, with the rest obtained from reference TRBV7-2 and TRBJ2-7, is as follows: GAGVSQSPSNKVTEKGKDVELRCDPISGHTALYWYRQSLGQGLEFLIYFQGNSAPDKSGLPSDRFSAERTGGSVSTLTIQRTQQEDSAVYLCASSHRIKGREQYFGPGTRLTVT.

The chain joins TRBV4-3 to TRBJ1-5, with TRBD1 matching 9 bases. The CDR3 is 15 amino acids. The V segment lost 6 bases and the J segment 6 bases; nucleotides outside the gene matches: 9. Germline CDR1 LGHNA, CDR2 YSLEER. CDR3 protein: CASSHRTGESQPQHF. The CDR3 DNA reads as TGCGCCAGCAGTCACCGGACAGGGGAAAGTCAGCCCCAGCATTTT.

The chain employs TRBV7-9 and TRBJ1-1; weak D call: TRBD1 (5 bases). CDR3 length: 12 amino acids. From germline, CDR1 is SEHNR and CDR2 FQNEAQ (reference sequence). V lost 4 bases, J lost 5 bases, and 8 bases lay in between. The CDR3 is CASSSGRTEAFF. CDR3 DNA: TGTGCCAGCAGCTCGGGGCGGACTGAAGCTTTCTTT.

In this sample, this clonotype turned up once. V is TRBV7-9 and J is TRBJ2-1; D possibly corresponds to TRBD1 (6 bases). Germline CDR1 reads SEHNR; CDR2 reads FQNEAQ (reference sequence). This CDR3 contains 18 residues. Trimming stripped 3 bases from V and 8 bases from J, with 26 bases between. This chain's CDR3 is CASSFQGRGNVIQDEQFF. The CDR3 nucleotides are TGTGCCAGCAGCTTTCAAGGCAGGGGAAACGTTATTCAAGATGAGCAGTTCTTC.

This clonotype was counted between two and nine times. J is TRBJ2-5 and V is TRBV5-4; the D call may be TRBD1 or TRBD2 (7 bases each). The V end lost 4 bases, the J end lost 3 bases, and 22 bases lay between the germline ends. CDR3 length equals 17 residues. CDR1 and CDR2 from the germline V gene are SGHNT and YYREEE (reference sequence). The CDR3 here is CASSEAGGGSVKETQYF. The CDR3 coding sequence is TGTGCCAGCAGCGAAGCAGGGGGGGGGTCGGTTAAAGAGACCCAGTACTTC.

This clonotype has a handful of counts. The chain is built from TRBV7-6 and TRBJ2-2; 9 bases match TRBD2. V gave up 5 bases and J gave up 6 bases; unmatched junction bases: 4. Germline lookup yields CDR1 SGHVS and CDR2 FNYEAQ. CDR3 length: 14 amino acids. The CDR3 region has the DNA TGTGCCAGCAGCGCCGGGACTAGCCCCGGGGAGCTGTTTTTT. It encodes CASSAGTSPGELFF.

The chain joins TRBV20-1 to TRBJ2-3; the match to TRBD1 covers 9 bases. CDR1 and CDR2 from the germline V gene are DFQATT and SNEGSKA (reference sequence). V was clipped by 5 bases and J by 2 bases; unmatched bases: 11. The CDR3 covers 16 residues. Here the CDR3 DNA reads TGCAGTGCTGGGCTCCGGACAGGGGACCTCACAGATACGCAGTATTTT. Translating gives CSAGLRTGDLTDTQYF.

This clonotype has only a few counts. The genes are TRBV6-1 and TRBJ1-1, with D unresolved. V shed 6 bases and J shed 6 bases, with 17 bases lying between them. The CDR3 loop spans 14 amino acids. Germline V gene lookup returns CDR1 MNHNS and CDR2 SASEGT. CDR3 sequence: CASSLRTRLAEAFF. The DNA for the CDR3 is TGTGCCAGCAGCTTAAGGACCCGGCTAGCTGAAGCTTTCTTT.

V gene TRBV5-1 combines with J gene TRBJ2-7, with TRBD1 as a possible D gene (5 bases). This CDR3 contains 13 residues. Germline-derived CDR1 and CDR2 are SGHRS and YFSETQ. V was shortened by 5 bases and J by 3 bases, with 12 bases between the two germline ends. The CDR3 sequence: CASRSGASYEQYF. The CDR3 DNA sequence: TGCGCCAGCAGAAGTGGGGCTAGCTACGAGCAGTACTTC.

CDR3 coding DNA: TGTGCCAGCAGCTTAGAGGGGAACTTCGTTCACGGGGAGCTGTTTTTT. Its translation: CASSLEGNFVHGELFF. V usage is TRBV7-2 and J usage is TRBJ2-2, with D possibly TRBD1 on 5 matching bases. The CDR3 consists of 16 residues. Germline-derived CDR1 and CDR2 are SGHTA and FQGNSA. Between the trimmed V and J ends, which lost 1 base and 7 bases, there was a span of 16 bases. Full variable domain (missing parts from reference TRBV7-2 and TRBJ2-2): GAGVSQSPSNKVTEKGKDVELRCDPISGHTALYWYRQSLGQGLEFLIYFQGNSAPDKSGLPSDRFSAERTGGSVSTLTIQRTQQEDSAVYLCASSLEGNFVHGELFFGEGSRLTVL.

V and J are TRBV7-2 and TRBJ2-6, with TRBD1 identical over 8 bases. Trimming at V came to 4 bases and at J to 4 bases, leaving 6 bases not matched to a gene. CDR3 size: 16 residues. Germline lookup yields CDR1 SGHTA and CDR2 FQGNSA. The CDR3 region is CASSSMDRVGANVLTF. Here the CDR3 DNA reads TGTGCCAGCAGCTCGATGGACAGGGTGGGGGCCAACGTCCTGACTTTC.

This clonotype has more than one count but fewer than ten. The chain has TRBV7-8 and TRBJ1-5, with no clear D. Between the trimmed V and J ends, which lost 7 bases and 1 base, there was a span of 8 bases. Germline V gives CDR1 SGHVS, CDR2 FQNEAQ. The CDR3 totals 13 residues. For the CDR3, the DNA is TGTGCCAGCACCCTCTTGAGCAATCAGCCCCAGCATTTT. Translated: CASTLLSNQPQHF. Full variable domain (outside the CDR3, taken from reference TRBV7-8 and TRBJ1-5): GAGVSQSPRYKVAKRGQDVALRCDPISGHVSLFWYQQALGQGPEFLTYFQNEAQLDKSGLPSDRFFAERPEGSVSTLKIQRTQQEDSAVYLCASTLLSNQPQHFGDGTRLSIL.

The rearrangement uses TRBV25-1 and TRBJ1-2, with D uncertain. The CDR3 covers 13 residues. Trimming shortened V by 2 bases and J by 4 bases, and 8 bases separated the two germline ends. From germline, CDR1 is MGHDK and CDR2 SYGVNS. CDR3 protein: CASSEDPLYGYTF. The CDR3 nucleotides read TGTGCCAGCAGTGAAGATCCCCTCTATGGCTACACCTTC.

CDR3 DNA sequence: TGTGCCAGCAGTTTCCGGGGCATGAACACTGAAGCTTTCTTT. It translates to CASSFRGMNTEAFF. The rearrangement links TRBV12-3 or TRBV12-4 to TRBJ1-1; a weak D match, TRBD1 (5 bases). V was shortened by 3 bases and J by 0 bases, with 8 bases between the two germline ends. CDR3 length: 14 amino acids.

This rearrangement joins TRBV19 to TRBJ1-2; TRBD1 matches 7 bases. This CDR3 contains 14 residues. Germline-derived CDR1 and CDR2 are LNHDA and SQIVND (reference sequence). The V gene end was trimmed by 4 bases and the J gene end by 2 bases; junction bases not matched to a gene: 4. The CDR3 region has the DNA TGTGCCAGTAGTAACCTGACAGGGAACTATGGCTACACCTTC. Protein: CASSNLTGNYGYTF. Supplemented by reference TRBV19 and TRBJ1-2, the full variable domain reads DGGITQSPKYLFRKEGQNVTLSCEQNLNHDAMYWYRQDPGQGLRLIYYSQIVNDFQKGDIAEGYSVSREKKESFPLTVTSAQKNPTAFYLCASSNLTGNYGYTFGSGTRLTVV.

V and J are TRBV6-1 and TRBJ2-2, with TRBD1 matching 7 bases. The CDR3 extends over 14 amino acids. V dropped 7 bases and J dropped 7; count of bases not matched to a gene: 9. From germline, CDR1 is MNHNS and CDR2 SASEGT. The DNA for the CDR3 is TGTGCCAGCAAAAAGACAGGGTATGGCGGGGAGCTGTTTTTT. As protein: CASKKTGYGGELFF.

The V gene is TRBV7-8, the J gene TRBJ2-7; D gene uncertain. This CDR3 spans 14 amino acids. CDR1 is SGHVS and CDR2 is FQNEAQ in the germline V gene. Trimming shortened V by 1 base and J by 5 bases, and 12 bases separated the two germline ends. In nucleotides, the CDR3 is TGTGCCAGCAGCTTAGGTGGACCCCGGAACGAGCAGTACTTC. Amino acids: CASSLGGPRNEQYF.

V and J are TRBV27 and TRBJ1-5, with TRBD1 as a possible D gene (5 bases). CDR1 MNHEY and CDR2 SMNVEV come from the germline V gene (reference sequence). CDR3 size: 15 residues. V was shortened by 7 bases and J by 2 bases, with 15 bases between the two germline ends. The CDR3 coding sequence is TGTGCCAGCAAGGAGGGGCAGGGACGCAATCAGCCCCAGCATTTT. It encodes CASKEGQGRNQPQHF.

The chain combines TRBV30 with TRBJ2-1; the match to TRBD1 covers 9 bases. Gene TRBJ2-7 matches the end of the DNA better, so the J call may be wrong. CDR1 GTSNPN and CDR2 SVGIG come from the germline V gene (reference sequence). The CDR3 loop spans 15 amino acids. CDR3 protein: CAWSGGGDRVDEQYF. In DNA, the CDR3 is TGTGCCTGGAGTGGAGGGGGGGACAGGGTAGACGAGCAGTACTTC.

This sequence joins TRBV7-2 and TRBJ1-3; D unclear. V lost 1 base, J lost 1 base, and 5 bases lay in between. CDR3 size: 14 residues. The germline V gene encodes CDR1 SGHTA and CDR2 FQGNSA. Here the CDR3 reads CASSLGVSGNTIYF. CDR3 in DNA: TGTGCCAGCAGCTTAGGTGTTTCTGGAAACACCATATATTTT.

This clonotype occurred once. V usage is TRBV15 and J usage is TRBJ2-7, with TRBD1 identical over 8 bases. The trim removed 0 bases at V and 6 bases at J, leaving 4 bases unmatched. This CDR3 region has 14 residues. Germline CDR1 LNHNV, CDR2 YYDKDF (reference sequence). CDR3 in DNA: TGTGCCACCAGCAGAGATACAGGACAGGGCGAGCAGTACTTC. Protein sequence: CATSRDTGQGEQYF.

The chain couples TRBV4-1 to TRBJ1-2; tentatively, D is TRBD1 (5 bases). Trimming took 2 bases from V and 4 from J, leaving 14 bases between them. The CDR3 is 15 residues long. CDR1 and CDR2 from the germline V gene are MGHRA and YSYEKL. CDR3 nucleotides: TGCGCCAGCAGCCAATTCTTAAGGGGAAGCTATGGCTACACCTTC. Amino acid sequence: CASSQFLRGSYGYTF.

The chain combines TRBV6-2 or TRBV6-3 with TRBJ1-5; unclear D gene. Germline CDR1 MNHEY, CDR2 SVGEGT. V was trimmed by 6 bases and J by 2 bases, leaving 14 bases between them. The CDR3 is 15 amino acids. CDR3 in DNA: TGTGCCAGCAGCCAACCAGTACTTGGCAATCAGCCCCAGCATTTT. Its translation: CASSQPVLGNQPQHF.

The CDR3: CASSLEDGLFF. The CDR3 DNA reads as TGTGCCAGCAGCTTAGAAGATGGGCTGTTTTTT. The chain uses TRBV11-3 and TRBJ2-2, with D unresolved. This CDR3 is built from 11 residues. Trimming removed 0 bases at V and 13 bases at J, with 6 bases between. CDR1 and CDR2 (germline): SGHNT, YENEEA.

This chain uses TRBV7-3 with TRBJ2-1; tentative D call: TRBD1 (5 bases). The CDR3 is 14 amino acids. Trimming stripped 3 bases from V and 7 bases from J, with 13 bases between. Germline loops: CDR1 SGHTA, CDR2 FQGTGA. The CDR3 protein is CASSLTPRANEQFF. The CDR3 DNA is TGTGCCAGCAGCTTGACTCCCAGGGCTAATGAGCAGTTCTTC.

This CDR3 reads CASSLNPSGGMTDTQYF. The CDR3 DNA is TGCGCCAGCAGCTTGAACCCTAGCGGGGGGATGACAGATACGCAGTATTTT. V gene TRBV5-1 combines with J gene TRBJ2-3, with TRBD2 matching 11 bases. Trimming cost V 1 base and J 3 bases; bases outside gene matches: 7. CDR1 SGHRS and CDR2 YFSETQ come from the germline V gene. The CDR3 totals 17 residues.

The V and J genes are TRBV20-1 and TRBJ1-1; TRBD1 might be the D (5 bases). V gave up 1 base and J gave up 2 bases, with 14 bases separating them. CDR1 is DFQATT and CDR2 is SNEGSKA in the germline V gene (reference sequence). The CDR3 covers 15 residues. The DNA for the CDR3 is TGCAGTGCTAGAGTCGCTAGGGACGTAAACACTGAAGCTTTCTTT. Its translation is CSARVARDVNTEAFF.